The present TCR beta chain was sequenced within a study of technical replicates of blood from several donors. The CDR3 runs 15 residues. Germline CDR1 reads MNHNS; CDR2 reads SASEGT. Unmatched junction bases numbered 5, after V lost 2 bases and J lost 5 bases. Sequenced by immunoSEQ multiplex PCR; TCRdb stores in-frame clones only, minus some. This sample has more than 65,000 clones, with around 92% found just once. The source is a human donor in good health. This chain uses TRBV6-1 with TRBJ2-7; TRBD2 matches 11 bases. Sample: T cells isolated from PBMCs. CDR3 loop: CASSEFSGRVNEQYF. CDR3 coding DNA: TGTGCCAGCAGTGAATTTAGCGGGAGGGTCAACGAGCAGTACTTC.